This T cell receptor beta chain is drawn from a study of vaccination effects on CD4 cells after COVID-19. Following culture for ten to eleven days, CD4+ T cells were isolated. Participants were vaccinated with two doses of either the BNT162b2 or mRNA-1273 vaccine. Researchers swapped half the medium for IL-2 medium on both days 3 and 7. As regards this clone: The antigen is unknown.

TCRdb keeps only in-frame clones here, not all; method: immunoSEQ multiplex PCR. Among about 66,000 clones, 65% to 80% were seen once, and the ten largest hold 2% to 3%. This CDR3 is built from 15 residues. J lost 6 bases, V lost 0 bases, and 7 bases had no gene match. The germline CDR1 and CDR2 sequences are SGHTS and YDEGEE. The chain has TRBV5-8 and TRBJ2-3; TRBD1 matches 7 bases. The receptor comes from a human donor who received a COVID-19 vaccine. Sequencing used CD4+ T cells from PBMCs cultured without peptide, obtained after COVID-19 vaccination. The CDR3 bases are TGTGCCAGCAGCTTGGCGGGACAGAGGGCGGATACGCAGTATTTT. It is translated as CASSLAGQRADTQYF.